This TCR beta chain comes out of a study of T cell responses to AZD1222 COVID-19 vaccine. Overall study context: Second-dose intervals of approximately 4 or approximately 12 weeks were pooled.

This clone was seen once. Antigen: not known. Study observations and caveats: Seropositive AZD1222 recipients at baseline numbered only 5 or 6.

The protocol was immunoSEQ multiplex PCR, while the TCRdb copy is restricted to in-frame clones and leaves out a portion. The data hold roughly 67,000 clones, with over 60% observed a single time. CDR3 size: 17 residues. Germline CDR1 reads MGHRA; CDR2 reads YSYEKL. V shed 4 bases, J shed 4 bases, and the junction held 9 bases outside the gene matches. The V and J genes are TRBV4-1 and TRBJ2-1; TRBD2 aligns across 11 bases. Source: peripheral blood, taken on day 0 of AZD1222 vaccination. This clonotype was obtained from an adult in good health. CDR3 amino acids: CASSRVFGTSGYNEQFF. CDR3 DNA sequence: TGCGCCAGCAGCCGAGTATTCGGGACTAGCGGTTACAATGAGCAGTTCTTC.